Sequencing of this T cell receptor (beta chain) was carried out in a study of T cells in Graves' hyperthyroidism and ophthalmopathy. General study points: By a 13 V-J model, ophthalmopathy was set apart from stable hyperthyroidism.

This clonotype appeared a single time. Antigen: not known. CDR3 length: 16 residues. CDR1 and CDR2 (germline): DFQATT, SNEGSKA (reference sequence). V gave up 4 bases and J gave up 1 base, with 17 bases separating them. The source material, RNA transcripts, was used to amplify TCR beta CDR3 regions. Using the HTBI primer set, a first-round RT-PCR was run on the TCR CDR3. Each CDR3 protein gets one entry after TCRdb re-called the multiplex PCR reads with MiXCR. The sample lists about 52,000 distinct CDR3 sequences, less than 60% seen once, with about 9% in the top ten. Individuals with ophthalmopathy presented a Clinical Activity Score of at least 3, a NOSPECS grade of at least 4 and a duration under 3 months.

V usage is TRBV20-1 and J usage is TRBJ2-1; possibly TRBD2 for D (7 bases). Sequencing used blood. This clonotype originated in a woman in her forties or fifties with Graves' ophthalmopathy. The CDR3 sequence is CSAKGLGGGSYNEQFF. CDR3 in DNA: TGCAGTGCTAAAGGACTAGGGGGAGGTTCCTACAATGAGCAGTTCTTC.